This TCR beta chain was documented in a study of blood T cell repertoires in COVID-19. Study information: COVID-19 samples, acute and convalescent, were from the United States, Italy and Spain.

The repertoire was sequenced with immunoSEQ multiplex PCR; TCRdb's copy has only in-frame clones and lacks some. The sample comprises hundreds of thousands of clones, 86% of which are singletons, and 2.5% to 3.5% rests with the top ten. Germline V CDR1 and CDR2: MGHDK, SYGVNS. The CDR3 contains 15 residues. V was clipped by 4 bases and J by 2 bases, with 14 bases between them. Sequenced: PBMCs or T cells enriched from blood (not recorded which). The sequence was obtained from a woman aged 40 to 49 with acute COVID-19. The chain combines TRBV25-1 with TRBJ1-2; the D gene is possibly TRBD1 (6 bases). In nucleotides, the CDR3 is TGTGCCAGCAGTGCGGCTGGACAGAAGAACTATGGCTACACCTTC. This encodes CASSAAGQKNYGYTF.